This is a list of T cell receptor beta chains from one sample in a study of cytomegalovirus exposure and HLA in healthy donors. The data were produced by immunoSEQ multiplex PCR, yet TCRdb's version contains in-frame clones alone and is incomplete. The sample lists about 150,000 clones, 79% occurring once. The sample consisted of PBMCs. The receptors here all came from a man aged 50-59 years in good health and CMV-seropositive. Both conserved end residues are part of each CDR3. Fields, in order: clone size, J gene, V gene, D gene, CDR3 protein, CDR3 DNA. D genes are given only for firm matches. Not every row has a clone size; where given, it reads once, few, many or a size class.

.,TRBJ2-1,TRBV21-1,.,CASSPAGTVNEQFF,TGTGCCAGCAGCCCAGCGGGAACGGTGAATGAGCAGTTCTTC
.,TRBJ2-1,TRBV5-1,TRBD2,CASSLRASGNNEQFF,TGCGCCAGCAGCTTGCGCGCTAGCGGGAACAATGAGCAGTTCTTC
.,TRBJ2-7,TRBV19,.,CASSVQRQLVSYEQYF,TGTGCCAGTAGTGTCCAGCGACAGTTGGTTTCCTACGAGCAGTACTTC
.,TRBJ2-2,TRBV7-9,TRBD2,CSSTPPPGGTGELFF,TGTTCCAGCACTCCCCCCCCGGGGGGCACCGGGGAGCTGTTTTTT
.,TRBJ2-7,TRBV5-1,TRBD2,CASSWLGVAGAKQYF,TGCGCCAGCAGCTGGCTGGGGGTAGCGGGAGCGAAGCAGTACTTC
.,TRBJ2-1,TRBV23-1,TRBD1,CASSPRQGPNEQFF,TGCGCCAGCAGTCCACGACAGGGGCCCAATGAGCAGTTCTTC
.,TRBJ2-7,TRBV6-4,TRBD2,CATTSGTVGEQYF,TGTGCCACAACTAGCGGGACCGTGGGGGAGCAGTACTTC
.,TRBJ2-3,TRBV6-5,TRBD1,CASSYLGTGEDTQYF,TGTGCCAGCAGTTACTTGGGGACAGGGGAAGATACGCAGTATTTT
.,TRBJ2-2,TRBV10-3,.,CAIRQGPGELFF,TGTGCCATCAGACAGGGTCCCGGGGAGCTGTTTTTT
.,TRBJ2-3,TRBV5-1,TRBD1,CASSIGQGTDTQYF,TGCGCCAGCAGCATAGGACAGGGCACAGATACGCAGTATTTT
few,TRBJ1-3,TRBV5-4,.,CASSLTQSSGNTIYF,TGTGCCAGCAGCTTGACACAGAGCTCTGGAAACACCATATATTTT
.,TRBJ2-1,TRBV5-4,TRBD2,CASSRGGRVAENEQFF,TGTGCCAGCAGCCGGGGGGGGCGGGTGGCGGAGAATGAGCAGTTCTTC
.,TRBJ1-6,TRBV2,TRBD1,CASRDRGDNSPLHF,TGTGCCAGCAGAGACAGGGGGGATAATTCACCCCTCCACTTT
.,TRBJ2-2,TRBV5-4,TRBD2,CASRRTSGSSGTGELFF,TGTGCCAGCAGGCGGACTAGCGGGAGTTCTGGGACCGGGGAGCTGTTTTTT
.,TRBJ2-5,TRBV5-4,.,CASSTGKTGSQETQYF,TGTGCCAGCAGCACGGGGAAAACAGGGTCCCAAGAGACCCAGTACTTC
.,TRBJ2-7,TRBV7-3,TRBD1,CASSKTGQGSYEQYF,TGTGCCAGCAGTAAGACGGGACAGGGCTCCTACGAGCAGTACTTC
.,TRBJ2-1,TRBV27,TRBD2,CASSLSWEPLAGSNEQFF,TGTGCCAGCAGTTTATCGTGGGAGCCCCTAGCGGGATCCAATGAGCAGTTCTTC
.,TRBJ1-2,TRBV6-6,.,CASSYSHGGSIGYTF,TGTGCCAGCAGTTACTCGCACGGAGGGTCTATCGGCTACACCTTC
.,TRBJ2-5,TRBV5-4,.,CASSLVASGEIQETQYF,TGTGCCAGCAGCTTGGTCGCGTCAGGGGAGATCCAAGAGACCCAGTACTTC
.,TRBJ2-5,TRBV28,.,CATRRGWETQYF,TGTGCCACCCGGAGGGGATGGGAGACCCAGTACTTC
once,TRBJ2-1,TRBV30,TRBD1,CAWSKGQGGSEQFF,TGTGCCTGGAGTAAGGGACAGGGTGGGAGTGAGCAGTTCTTC
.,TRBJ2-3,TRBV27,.,CASSRLIGGGADTQYF,TGTGCCAGCAGCCGCCTGATTGGAGGCGGGGCAGATACGCAGTATTTT
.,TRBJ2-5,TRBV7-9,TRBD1,CSSSLGQGDQYF,TGTTCCAGCAGCTTAGGTCAGGGGGACCAGTACTTC
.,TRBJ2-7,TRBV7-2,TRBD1,CASSLVHLADRGEQYF,TGTGCCAGCAGCTTAGTCCACCTGGCGGACAGGGGGGAGCAGTACTTC
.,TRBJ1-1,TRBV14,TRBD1,CASSQDLGTALTEAFF,TGTGCCAGCAGCCAAGATTTAGGGACAGCTTTAACTGAAGCTTTCTTT
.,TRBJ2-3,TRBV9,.,CASAWGGTTDTQYF,TGTGCCAGCGCCTGGGGCGGAACAACAGATACGCAGTATTTT
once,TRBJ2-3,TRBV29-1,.,CSVESGSTDTQYF,TGCAGCGTTGAAAGCGGGAGCACAGATACGCAGTATTTT
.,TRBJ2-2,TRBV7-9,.,CAPEGPANTGELFF,TGTGCCCCGGAGGGGCCCGCGAACACCGGGGAGCTGTTTTTT
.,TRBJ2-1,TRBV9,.,CASSPGSYNEQFF,TGTGCCAGCAGCCCGGGCTCCTACAATGAGCAGTTCTTC
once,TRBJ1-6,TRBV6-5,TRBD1,CASSLGGQGISPLHF,TGTGCCAGCAGTTTGGGGGGACAGGGGATTTCACCCCTCCACTTT
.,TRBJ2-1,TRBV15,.,CATSRETGTLNEQFF,TGTGCCACCAGCAGAGAGACCGGGACTTTGAATGAGCAGTTCTTC
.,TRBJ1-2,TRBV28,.,CASNHQLGKGLTSYGYTF,TGTGCCAGCAACCACCAACTTGGGAAGGGGCTAACCTCTTATGGCTACACCTTC
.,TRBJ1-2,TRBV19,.,CASSITRQNYGYTF,TGTGCCAGTAGTATAACGAGGCAGAACTATGGCTACACCTTC
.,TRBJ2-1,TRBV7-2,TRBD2,CASSPTSGRSNEQFF,TGTGCCAGCAGTCCTACTAGCGGGAGAAGTAATGAGCAGTTCTTC
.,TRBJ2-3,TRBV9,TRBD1,CASSPRTGVADTQYF,TGTGCCAGCAGCCCCAGGACAGGGGTGGCAGATACGCAGTATTTT
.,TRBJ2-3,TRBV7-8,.,CASSSEGYTQYF,TGTGCCAGCAGCTCAGAGGGATATACGCAGTATTTT
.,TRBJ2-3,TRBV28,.,CASSPGLSHTDTQYF,TGTGCCAGCAGTCCTGGACTATCGCACACGGATACGCAGTATTTT
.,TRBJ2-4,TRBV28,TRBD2,CASSPPGAGGTKNIQYF,TGTGCCAGCAGTCCGCCTGGGGCGGGAGGGACCAAAAACATTCAGTACTTC
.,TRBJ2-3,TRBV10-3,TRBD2,CATGTSGSGGTDTQYF,TGTGCCACCGGGACTAGCGGGAGTGGAGGCACAGATACGCAGTATTTT
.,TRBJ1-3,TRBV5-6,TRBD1,CASSSGQFSGNTIYF,TGTGCCAGCAGCTCGGGACAGTTCTCTGGAAACACCATATATTTT
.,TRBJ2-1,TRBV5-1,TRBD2,CASSPREVSYNEQFF,TGCGCCAGCAGCCCGCGGGAGGTCTCCTACAATGAGCAGTTCTTC
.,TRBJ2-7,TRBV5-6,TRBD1,CASSLGTGTPIYEQYF,TGTGCCAGCAGCTTGGGGACAGGAACCCCCATCTACGAGCAGTACTTC
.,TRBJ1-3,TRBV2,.,CASSEGAYGNTIYF,TGTGCCAGCAGTGAAGGGGCTTATGGAAACACCATATATTTT
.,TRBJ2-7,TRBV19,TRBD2,CASSISPAGGKTYEQYF,TGTGCCAGTAGCATAAGTCCCGCGGGAGGGAAAACCTACGAGCAGTACTTC
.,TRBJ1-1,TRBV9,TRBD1,CASSVSTGPDTEAFF,TGTGCCAGCAGCGTGTCGACAGGGCCGGACACTGAAGCTTTCTTT
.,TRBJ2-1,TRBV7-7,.,CASSANRVNNEQFF,TGTGCTAGCAGCGCAAACAGGGTGAACAATGAGCAGTTCTTC
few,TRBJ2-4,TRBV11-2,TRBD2,CASSFLASGRNTGGNIQYF,TGTGCCAGCAGCTTTTTGGCTAGCGGGAGGAATACGGGAGGAAACATTCAGTACTTC
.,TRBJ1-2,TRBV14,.,CASSQDPWGDYGYTF,TGTGCCAGCAGCCAAGATCCTTGGGGCGACTATGGCTACACCTTC
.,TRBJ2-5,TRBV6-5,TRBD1,CASNSGTGASETQYF,TGTGCCAGCAATTCCGGGACAGGGGCTTCGGAGACCCAGTACTTC
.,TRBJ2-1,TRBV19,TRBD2,CASSIGTSGYNEQFF,TGTGCCAGTAGTATAGGTACTAGCGGATACAATGAGCAGTTCTTC
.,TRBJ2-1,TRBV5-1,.,CASTSSLADGGEQFF,TGCGCCAGCACGAGTTCACTAGCTGACGGTGGGGAGCAGTTCTTC
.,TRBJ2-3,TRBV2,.,CASSQQGTDTDTQYF,TGTGCCAGCAGTCAACAGGGTACAGACACAGATACGCAGTATTTT